These 32 T cell receptor beta chains originate from one sample sequenced in a study of shared clonotypes between healthy human individuals (TCRdb year 2020). The protocol used for the library was the immunoSEQ multiplex PCR assay. The clones in this table, taken by TCRdb from immuneACCESS, are in-frame only. Not every clone is retained; where verified, under half of the shortfall comes from an unresolved V gene, and the cause of the rest is unknown. The sample table holds approximately 980,000 clones, of which around 80% were seen once. The ten largest account for about 1.5% of the sample. Input material: memory CD4+ T cells sorted from blood. The cell subset or site label for this specimen denotes: CD45RA-negative fraction. These receptors were obtained from a man between 18 and 29 years old in good health.

The gene calls are TRBV28 and TRBJ1-2; 9 nucleotides line up with TRBD1. CDR3 size: 16 residues. With 5 bases clipped from V and 4 bases from J, the junction kept 11 bases outside the gene matches. CDR1 is MDHEN and CDR2 is SYDVKM in the germline V gene. CDR3 DNA: TGTGCCAGCAGTCCGATCGGGACAGGGAGCAGCTATGGCTACACCTTC. It is translated as CASSPIGTGSSYGYTF.

V is TRBV29-1 and J is TRBJ1-1; TRBD1 agrees at 7 bases. The CDR3 sequence is 10 residues long. The V segment lost 7 bases and the J segment 6 bases; nucleotides outside the gene matches: 2. The germline gives CDR1 SQVTM, CDR2 ANQGSEA. For the CDR3, the DNA is TGCAGCGGCGGGACAGCTGAAGCTTTCTTT. The encoded protein is CSGGTAEAFF.

This chain uses TRBV4-2 with TRBJ2-3, with D tentatively TRBD2 (7 bases). The CDR3 has 15 residues. V was cut by 4 bases and J by 8 bases, with 19 bases left in between. The V gene's germline CDR1 is LGHNA and CDR2 YNFKEQ. In DNA form, the CDR3 reads TGTGCCAGCAGCCCGACTAGGGGGGGACACGGTACGCAGTATTTT. Its protein is CASSPTRGGHGTQYF.

This clone has only one observation. The chain couples TRBV4-3 to TRBJ2-2; 8 bases map to TRBD2. Trimming at V came to 0 bases and at J to 1 base, leaving 7 bases not matched to a gene. Germline CDR1 and CDR2: LGHNA and YSLEER. CDR3 size: 18 residues. For the CDR3, the DNA is TGCGCCAGCAGCCAAGACCTTCCGAGCGGGGGGAACACCGGGGAGCTGTTTTTT. This encodes CASSQDLPSGGNTGELFF.

The V and J genes are TRBV6-4 and TRBJ1-2; a weak D match, TRBD1 (5 bases). Per the germline V gene, CDR1 is MRHNA and CDR2 is SNTAGT. The V and J ends lost 6 bases and 8 bases respectively, with 10 bases between them. The CDR3 is 11 amino acids. The CDR3 region is CASRGDDGYTF. CDR3 DNA sequence: TGTGCCAGCAGGGGGGATGACGGCTACACCTTC.

V and J are TRBV11-3 and TRBJ1-1; D not certain. The CDR3 covers 13 residues. V lost 5 bases and J lost 6, with 13 bases in between. Germline V gene data show CDR1 as SGHNT and CDR2 as YENEEA. This CDR3 reads CASSASAKAEAFF. The CDR3 DNA reads TGTGCCAGCAGCGCATCCGCGAAGGCTGAAGCTTTCTTT.

This clone was seen a few times. The CDR3 nucleotides are TGTGCCAGCAGTTCTCTCACGACAGGGGGAAAACTGTTTTTT. Translated: CASSSLTTGGKLFF. The chain is built from TRBV28 and TRBJ1-4; 9 bases match TRBD1. Germline V CDR1 and CDR2: MDHEN, SYDVKM. CDR3 length equals 14 residues. The ends lost 4 bases at V and 10 bases at J; junction bases unmatched: 7.

This rearrangement joins TRBV5-1 to TRBJ2-2; 9 nucleotides agree with TRBD1. This CDR3 contains 14 residues. CDR1 and CDR2 from the germline V gene are SGHRS and YFSETQ. Trimming cost V 7 bases and J 1 base; bases outside gene matches: 2. The CDR3 protein is CASGQGMNTGELFF. The CDR3 nucleotides read TGCGCCAGCGGACAGGGGATGAACACCGGGGAGCTGTTTTTT.

This clone was detected ten times or more. V is TRBV7-2 and J is TRBJ1-1; 10 bases are shared with TRBD1. V was clipped by 4 bases and J by 9 bases; unmatched bases: 5. Germline values: CDR1 SGHTA, CDR2 FQGNSA. This CDR3 has 13 amino acids. Here the CDR3 DNA reads TGTGCCAGCAGCTACGGACAGGGGGGTAAAGCTTTCTTT. It encodes CASSYGQGGKAFF.

CDR3 protein: CASSPPIQDRGNGYTF. As DNA, the CDR3 is TGTGCCAGCAGTCCCCCTATCCAAGACAGGGGGAATGGCTACACCTTC. The V call is TRBV28, the J call TRBJ1-2; 9 bases match TRBD1. V was clipped by 5 bases and J by 6 bases; unmatched bases: 13. The CDR3 extends over 16 amino acids. Germline V gene data show CDR1 as MDHEN and CDR2 as SYDVKM.

The chain uses TRBV11-2 and TRBJ1-2; D possibly corresponds to TRBD1 (5 bases). The CDR3 is made up of 15 amino acids. Per germline, CDR1 SGHAT and CDR2 FQNNGV. V was shortened by 5 bases and J by 1 base, with 14 bases between the two germline ends. For the CDR3, the DNA is TGTGCCAGCAGCCTTGGCGTCAGGGATAACTATGGCTACACCTTC. It codes for CASSLGVRDNYGYTF.

The V call is TRBV9, the J call TRBJ1-5; D remains unclear. The CDR3 has 14 residues. Looked up from germline, CDR1 is SGDLS and CDR2 is YYNGEE. V dropped 0 bases and J dropped 6 bases, with 10 bases sitting between them. CDR3 in amino acids: CASSVGGAFQPQHF. The CDR3 coding sequence is TGTGCCAGCAGCGTAGGCGGTGCGTTTCAGCCCCAGCATTTT.

The J gene is TRBJ1-2, the V gene TRBV29-1, with D unresolved. Trimming cost V 6 bases and J 4 bases, with 12 bases left between them. CDR1 and CDR2 from the germline V gene are SQVTM and ANQGSEA. This CDR3 contains 12 residues. The DNA for the CDR3 is TGCAGCGTACCCCGGGTCCTCTATGGCTACACCTTC. Translating gives CSVPRVLYGYTF.

This chain joins TRBV28 and TRBJ1-5; a weak D match, TRBD1 (5 bases). The germline CDR1 and CDR2 sequences are MDHEN and SYDVKM. V shed 6 bases and J shed 9 bases, with 15 bases lying between them. CDR3 length: 13 amino acids. CDR3 loop: CASRHDSPSPQHF. In DNA form, the CDR3 reads TGTGCCAGCAGGCACGACAGCCCATCGCCCCAGCATTTT. Filled out from reference TRBV28 and TRBJ1-5, the complete variable domain reads DVKVTQSSRYLVKRTGEKVFLECVQDMDHENMFWYRQDPGLGLRLIYFSYDVKMKEKGDIPEGYSVSREKKERFSLILESASTNQTSMYLCASRHDSPSPQHFGDGTRLSIL.

The CDR3 region is CASSVRTGQGTEAFF. DNA of the CDR3: TGTGCCAGCAGTGTAAGAACGGGGCAAGGAACTGAAGCTTTCTTT. This chain joins TRBV6-1 and TRBJ1-1; perhaps TRBD1 as D (5 bases). Germline lookup yields CDR1 MNHNS and CDR2 SASEGT. The CDR3 has 15 amino acids. V was clipped by 4 bases and J by 5 bases, with 17 bases between them.

CDR3 loop: CASSPTGGSSYGYTF. CDR3 DNA: TGTGCCAGCAGCCCGACAGGGGGCAGTAGCTATGGCTACACCTTC. This chain connects TRBV27 to TRBJ1-2; 10 bases match TRBD1. Germline CDR1 reads MNHEY; CDR2 reads SMNVEV (reference sequence). CDR3 length equals 15 residues. The trim removed 6 bases at V and 4 bases at J, leaving 8 bases unmatched.

The rearrangement links TRBV7-2 to TRBJ2-5; D not certain. The CDR3 is 12 amino acids. The V and J ends lost 4 bases and 7 bases respectively, with 10 bases between them. Germline values: CDR1 SGHTA, CDR2 FQGNSA. The CDR3 sequence is CASSSTIATQYF. CDR3 DNA: TGTGCCAGCAGCTCGACCATTGCGACCCAGTACTTC. Variable domain in full (rest from reference TRBV7-2 and TRBJ2-5): GAGVSQSPSNKVTEKGKDVELRCDPISGHTALYWYRQSLGQGLEFLIYFQGNSAPDKSGLPSDRFSAERTGGSVSTLTIQRTQQEDSAVYLCASSSTIATQYFGPGTRLLVL.

The V gene is TRBV2, the J gene TRBJ2-1; 8 positions agree with TRBD2. V shed 5 bases and J 1 base; nucleotides not matched to a gene: 4. Germline V gene data show CDR1 as SNHLY and CDR2 as FYNNEI. This CDR3 spans 15 amino acids. This chain's CDR3 is CASSSGGRSYNEQFF. Written as DNA, the CDR3 is TGTGCCAGCAGTTCGGGGGGGCGGTCCTACAATGAGCAGTTCTTC.

This clone came up a few times. The V gene is TRBV5-1, the J gene TRBJ2-7, with D maybe TRBD1 (6 bases). The CDR3 loop spans 15 amino acids. V lost 7 bases to trimming and J lost 3 bases, with 20 bases between them. The germline V gene encodes CDR1 SGHRS and CDR2 YFSETQ. This CDR3 reads CASVSRPGQGYEQYF. The CDR3, as DNA: TGCGCCAGCGTCTCCCGCCCGGGACAAGGCTACGAGCAGTACTTC.

The chain uses TRBV5-6 and TRBJ2-7, with 8 bases matching TRBD1. V lost 0 bases, J lost 1 base, and 6 bases stayed unmatched. This CDR3 spans 16 amino acids. The germline CDR1 and CDR2 sequences are SGHDT and YYEEEE. For the CDR3, the DNA is TGTGCCAGCAGCTTGGCCGGACAGGGCAATTCCTACGAGCAGTACTTC. Encoded protein: CASSLAGQGNSYEQYF.

The chain uses TRBV9 and TRBJ2-7, with 10 bases lining up with TRBD2. The CDR3 spans 16 residues. The junction had 10 bases not matched to a gene; V was cut back by 0 bases and J by 7 bases. Germline V gene data show CDR1 as SGDLS and CDR2 as YYNGEE. The CDR3 protein is CASSVAGLAGVSEQYF. In nucleotides, the CDR3 is TGTGCCAGCAGCGTAGCGGGTCTAGCGGGAGTCAGTGAGCAGTACTTC. Using reference TRBV9 and TRBJ2-7 for the parts outside the CDR3, the full variable domain is DSGVTQTPKHLITATGQRVTLRCSPRSGDLSVYWYQQSLDQGLQFLIQYYNGEERAKGNILERFSAQQFPDLHSELNLSSLELGDSALYFCASSVAGLAGVSEQYFGPGTRLTVT.

This clone was seen a single time. The chain uses TRBV19 and TRBJ2-2; TRBD2 matches 8 bases. CDR1 is LNHDA, CDR2 SQIVND, per germline (reference sequence). J was trimmed by 2 bases and V by 3 bases; bases with no gene match: 5. The CDR3 totals 16 residues. This CDR3 is CASSISGGGNTGELFF. CDR3 sequence (DNA): TGTGCCAGTAGTATCAGCGGGGGAGGTAACACCGGGGAGCTGTTTTTT.

The chain uses TRBV6-5 and TRBJ1-2, with TRBD1 as a possible D gene (5 bases). CDR1 and CDR2 (germline): MNHEY, SVGAGI. CDR3 length equals 14 residues. The V end lost 6 bases, the J end lost 3 bases, and 14 bases lay between the germline ends. The CDR3 is CASSPYGDHYGYTF. The DNA of the CDR3 is TGTGCCAGCAGCCCTTATGGGGACCACTATGGCTACACCTTC.

In this sample, this clone turned up a few times. J is TRBJ1-1 and V is TRBV5-1; the D is unclear. The CDR3 covers 14 residues. CDR1 and CDR2 from the germline V gene are SGHRS and YFSETQ. V lost 4 bases and J 1 base, leaving 11 bases between the germline ends. The CDR3 protein is CASSDLDGNTEAFF. CDR3 bases: TGCGCCAGCAGCGATCTGGACGGGAACACTGAAGCTTTCTTT.

In the case of this clone: The same CDR3 also results from other DNA sequences found in this sample. The rearrangement joins TRBV6-5 to TRBJ2-7; D is undetermined. This CDR3 region has 11 residues. The V gene lost 6 bases and the J gene lost 4 bases, with 7 bases spanning the gap. The V gene's germline CDR1 is MNHEY and CDR2 SVGAGI. Written as DNA, the CDR3 is TGTGCCAGCAGAGGGCTATACGAGCAGTACTTC. Its translation: CASRGLYEQYF.

This clone has just one count. The CDR3 region is CASSPRGASGEAGELFF. The CDR3 coding sequence is TGTGCCAGCAGCCCAAGGGGGGCTAGCGGGGAGGCCGGGGAGCTGTTTTTT. V is TRBV7-6 and J is TRBJ2-2; TRBD2 matches at 9 bases. This CDR3 comprises 17 residues. V shed 5 bases, J shed 6 bases, and the junction held 13 bases outside the gene matches. CDR1 SGHVS and CDR2 FNYEAQ come from the germline V gene.

This sequence joins TRBV5-5 and TRBJ2-7; D might be TRBD1 (5 bases). V shed 1 base and J shed 2 bases, with 13 bases lying between them. CDR1 is SGHKS and CDR2 is YYEKEE in the germline V gene (reference sequence). This CDR3 is 15 amino acids long. The CDR3 here is CASSLQTGDPYEQYF. The CDR3 coding sequence is TGTGCCAGCAGCTTGCAAACAGGCGATCCCTACGAGCAGTACTTC.

The chain carries TRBV11-3 and TRBJ2-7; 10 bases map to TRBD1. Germline loops: CDR1 SGHNT, CDR2 YENEEA. The length of the CDR3 is 14 residues. The ends lost 5 bases at V and 3 bases at J; junction bases unmatched: 4. CDR3 protein: CASSAGQGRYEQYF. CDR3 sequence (DNA): TGTGCCAGCAGCGCGGGACAGGGGCGCTACGAGCAGTACTTC.

The chain uses TRBV9 and TRBJ2-5, with 7 bases matching TRBD1. The germline CDR1 and CDR2 sequences are SGDLS and YYNGEE. Trimming took 4 bases from V and 4 from J; bases not matched to a gene: 10. The CDR3 consists of 15 residues. CDR3 bases: TGTGCCAGCAGCACCTCGGGACAGAGGTCAGAGACCCAGTACTTC. This codes for CASSTSGQRSETQYF.

This chain joins TRBV7-9 and TRBJ1-1; TRBD1 matches 7 bases. V shed 11 bases, J shed 2 bases, and the junction held 2 bases outside the gene matches. CDR3 length equals 11 residues. Germline V lookup: CDR1 SEHNR, CDR2 FQNEAQ (reference sequence). The CDR3 DNA reads TGTGCCGGACAGGATAACACTGAAGCTTTCTTT. It codes for CAGQDNTEAFF.

This chain joins TRBV10-3 and TRBJ2-1; TRBD1 matches 9 bases. Germline V lookup: CDR1 ENHRY, CDR2 SYGVKD. The ends lost 6 bases at V and 9 bases at J; junction bases unmatched: 6. CDR3 length: 13 amino acids. CDR3 protein: CAISPGTGFEQFF. CDR3 DNA sequence: TGTGCCATCAGCCCCGGGACAGGGTTTGAGCAGTTCTTC.

This chain links TRBV5-8 with TRBJ2-1, with 13 bases lining up with TRBD2. The J segment lost 3 bases and the V segment lost 0 bases, leaving 9 bases of the junction unmatched. This CDR3 spans 19 amino acids. The V gene's germline CDR1 is SGHTS and CDR2 YDEGEE. CDR3 sequence: CASSLAPGLAGAVYNEQFF. In DNA, the CDR3 is TGTGCCAGCAGCTTGGCCCCTGGACTAGCGGGGGCCGTCTACAATGAGCAGTTCTTC.